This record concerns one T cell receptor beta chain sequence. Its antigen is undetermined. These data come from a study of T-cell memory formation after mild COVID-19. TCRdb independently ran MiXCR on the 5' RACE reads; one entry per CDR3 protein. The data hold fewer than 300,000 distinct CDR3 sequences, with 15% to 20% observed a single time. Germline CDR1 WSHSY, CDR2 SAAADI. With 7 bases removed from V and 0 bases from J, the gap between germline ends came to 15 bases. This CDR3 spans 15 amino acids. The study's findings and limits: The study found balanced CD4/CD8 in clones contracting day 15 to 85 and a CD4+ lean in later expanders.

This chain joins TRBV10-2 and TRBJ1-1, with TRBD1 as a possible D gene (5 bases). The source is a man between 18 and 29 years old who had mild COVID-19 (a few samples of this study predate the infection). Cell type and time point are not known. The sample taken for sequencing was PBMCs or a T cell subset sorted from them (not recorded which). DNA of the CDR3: TGCGCCAGCAAGAAACTAGGGGAGGTGAACACTGAAGCTTTCTTT. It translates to CASKKLGEVNTEAFF.